These 27 T cell receptor beta chains originate from one sample sequenced in a study. TCRdb reprocessed the 5' RACE reads via MiXCR and lists one record per CDR3 protein. The table shows roughly 55,000 distinct CDR3 sequences, with around 24% occurring only once. Sample: tumor-infiltrating naive CD4+ T cells sorted from the breast tumor. This sample's subset: naive CD4+ T cells, CD4+CD45RA+CD25-. Receptors originate from a female donor with breast cancer.

On this clonotype itself: One end of the junction fails to match germline, which may point to a read error. This sequence joins TRBV7-2 and TRBJ1-2; no definite D call. The CDR3 sequence is 14 residues long. Germline lookup yields CDR1 SGHTA and CDR2 FQGNSA. CDR3 nucleotides: TGTGCCAGCAGCTCGTACCAAGAGACCTATGGTTACACCTTC. Its protein is CASSSYQETYGYTF.

This chain joins TRBV30 and TRBJ2-7, with 8 bases identical to TRBD1. From germline, CDR1 is GTSNPN and CDR2 SVGIG (reference sequence). V lost 0 bases and J lost 5; bases outside the gene matches: 6. The CDR3 runs 14 residues. In DNA form, the CDR3 reads TGTGCCTGGAGTGTGAGGACAGGGTGCCACGAGCAGTACTTC. Its protein is CAWSVRTGCHEQYF.

The J gene is TRBJ1-6, the V gene TRBV12-3 or TRBV12-4; TRBD1 matches 7 bases. V lost 7 bases and J lost 8; bases outside the gene matches: 8. There are 14 residues in the CDR3. This CDR3 is CASTTGEGDSPLHF. The CDR3 bases are TGTGCCAGCACCACAGGGGAAGGGGATTCACCCCTCCACTTT.

The chain recombines TRBV7-7 with TRBJ1-1, with 7 bases lining up with TRBD1. Unmatched junction bases numbered 13, after V lost 5 bases and J lost 4 bases. The CDR3 consists of 16 residues. Germline V gene lookup returns CDR1 SSHAT and CDR2 FNYEAQ (reference sequence). CDR3: CASSPIHRGLLTEAFF. The CDR3 DNA reads as TGTGCCAGCAGCCCGATCCACAGGGGCCTCCTCACTGAAGCTTTCTTT.

The J gene is TRBJ1-5, the V gene TRBV20-1; a weak D match, TRBD1 (5 bases). V dropped 2 bases and J dropped 0 bases, with 20 bases sitting between them. Germline assignment: CDR1 DFQATT and CDR2 SNEGSKA (reference sequence). The CDR3 has 18 amino acids. In DNA, the CDR3 is TGCAGTGCTAGACAGGGCCGATTTTACGTGTATAGCAATCAGCCCCAGCATTTT. As protein: CSARQGRFYVYSNQPQHF.

In the case of this clonotype: This CDR3 fails to terminate in the conserved phenylalanine or tryptophan, so it likely reflects a read error. The CDR3 DNA follows: TGTGCCAGCAGTGAAGGCTCGACAGGGAACTACGAGCAGTACTGC. This gives the protein CASSEGSTGNYEQYC. The rearrangement uses TRBV25-1 and TRBJ2-7; 7 nucleotides match TRBD1. Germline CDR1 reads MGHDK; CDR2 reads SYGVNS. The CDR3 consists of 15 residues. Germline trimming cut 2 bases from V and 3 bases from J; bases unmatched to any gene: 7.

The sample holds many counts of this clonotype. The chain employs TRBV5-1 and TRBJ2-2, with 8 bases fitting TRBD2. Germline CDR1 reads SGHRS; CDR2 reads YFSETQ. Trimming removed 3 bases from V and 4 bases from J; junction bases left unmatched: 5. The CDR3 has 15 residues. The CDR3 reads CASSSGGGLTGELFF. The CDR3 nucleotides are TGCGCCAGCAGCTCAGGCGGGGGGCTCACCGGGGAGCTGTTTTTT.

This clonotype occurred many times. The chain joins TRBV9 to TRBJ1-2; 11 bases are shared with TRBD1. V was clipped by 4 bases and J by 6 bases; unmatched bases: 11. This CDR3 contains 16 residues. Per germline, CDR1 SGDLS and CDR2 YYNGEE. CDR3 amino acids: CASSTSGQGVVHGYTF. Here the CDR3 DNA reads TGTGCCAGCAGCACTTCGGGACAGGGGGTAGTTCATGGCTACACCTTC.

The chain links TRBV5-1 to TRBJ2-7; 8 bases line up with TRBD2. Per germline, CDR1 SGHRS and CDR2 YFSETQ. V lost 0 bases and J lost 6; bases outside the gene matches: 5. The CDR3 is 14 residues long. The CDR3, as DNA: TGCGCCAGCAGCTTGGATACGGGGGGGATCGAGCAGTACTTC. It codes for CASSLDTGGIEQYF.

DNA for the CDR3: TGTGCCAGCAGCCGGTTTGGGTTTACCGAGCAGTACTTC. This codes for CASSRFGFTEQYF. The chain combines TRBV3-1 with TRBJ2-7; D gene ambiguous. Germline CDR1 and CDR2: LGHDT and YNNKEL (reference sequence). Between the trimmed V and J ends, which lost 4 bases and 6 bases, there was a span of 13 bases. CDR3 length: 13 residues.

V and J are TRBV20-1 and TRBJ1-6; D uncertain. The CDR3 sequence is 14 residues long. The germline V and J ends were trimmed by 1 base and 4 bases, with 8 bases remaining between them. Germline values: CDR1 DFQATT, CDR2 SNEGSKA (reference sequence). This CDR3 reads CSARGRNYNSPLHF. The CDR3 DNA follows: TGCAGTGCTAGAGGACGGAATTATAATTCACCCCTCCACTTT.

This clonotype was counted many times. The V call is TRBV29-1, the J call TRBJ2-1, with D perhaps TRBD1 or TRBD2 (6 bases each). CDR3 length: 12 residues. From germline, CDR1 is SQVTM and CDR2 ANQGSEA. Trimming stripped 4 bases from V and 9 bases from J, with 13 bases between. The CDR3 region is CSVGWGAGEQFF. CDR3 coding DNA: TGCAGCGTTGGCTGGGGGGCGGGTGAGCAGTTCTTC.

V and J are TRBV5-1 and TRBJ2-1; TRBD2 matches at 12 bases. CDR3 length: 16 amino acids. Per germline, CDR1 SGHRS and CDR2 YFSETQ. The V segment lost 4 bases and the J segment 9 bases; nucleotides outside the gene matches: 11. CDR3: CASSGTGLAGLSEQFF. The CDR3 nucleotides read TGCGCCAGCAGCGGGACCGGACTAGCGGGGCTCAGTGAGCAGTTCTTC.

The sample holds one count of this clonotype. The junction and the germline gene differ at one end; a read error may be behind it. The J gene is TRBJ2-7, the V gene TRBV9; D possibly corresponds to TRBD2 (5 bases). This CDR3 is 15 amino acids long. Per the germline V gene, CDR1 is SGDLS and CDR2 is YYNGEE. CDR3 loop: CASNVAAGVSSEQYF. The CDR3 DNA reads TGTGCCAGCAACGTAGCTGCCGGGGTGTCTTCCGAGCAGTACTTC.

Remarks on this clonotype: A much more abundant neighbour one base away suggests this may be a read error. The missing conserved phenylalanine or tryptophan at the end of this CDR3 makes a read error likely. The CDR3 protein is CASSQDGQIYGYTL. DNA for the CDR3: TGCGCCAGCAGCCAAGATGGACAGATCTATGGCTACACCCTC. The J gene is TRBJ1-2, the V gene TRBV4-1; the D gene is possibly TRBD1 (6 bases). Deletions cut 0 bases from V and 4 bases from J, with 9 bases between. Looked up from germline, CDR1 is MGHRA and CDR2 is YSYEKL. This CDR3 is 14 amino acids long.

V usage is TRBV6-1 and J usage is TRBJ2-5, with TRBD1 matching 7 bases. CDR1 and CDR2 (germline): MNHNS, SASEGT. The CDR3 spans 16 residues. V lost 3 bases, J lost 2 bases, and 9 bases stayed unmatched. The CDR3 DNA follows: TGTGCCAGCAGTGACCCAGACAGGGTCGGGCAAGAGACCCAGTACTTC. Translation: CASSDPDRVGQETQYF.

The V call is TRBV11-2, the J call TRBJ2-3; TRBD2 agrees at 10 bases. CDR3 length: 17 amino acids. CDR1 and CDR2 from the germline V gene are SGHAT and FQNNGV. V was clipped by 5 bases and J by 0 bases; unmatched bases: 8. CDR3 residues: CASSAPGLARSTDTQYF. DNA for the CDR3: TGTGCCAGCAGCGCTCCGGGACTAGCGCGTAGCACAGATACGCAGTATTTT.

The chain couples TRBV6-2 or TRBV6-3 to TRBJ1-1, with D perhaps TRBD1 (5 bases). This CDR3 is built from 14 residues. Germline-derived CDR1 and CDR2 are MNHEY and SVGEGT. V was shortened by 6 bases and J by 3 bases, with 14 bases between the two germline ends. This chain's CDR3 is CASRDRVTYTEAFF. CDR3 in DNA: TGTGCCAGCAGAGACAGAGTAACGTACACTGAAGCTTTCTTT.

In regard to this clonotype: It may be a read error: a sequence one base away is much more abundant. The chain couples TRBV20-1 to TRBJ2-3; TRBD1 matches at 10 bases. Trimming cost V 3 bases and J 0 bases; bases outside gene matches: 6. In germline, CDR1 is DFQATT, CDR2 SNEGSKA (reference sequence). The CDR3 runs 16 residues. DNA of the CDR3: TGCAGTGCTAGTACAGGACAGGGGGATAGCACAGATACGCAGTATTTT. This translates into CSASTGQGDSTDTQYF.

CDR3 DNA sequence: TGCAGCGTTGTAGCGGAGGGGACAGAAGCTTTCTTT. It translates to CSVVAEGTEAFF. V is TRBV29-1 and J is TRBJ1-1; TRBD1 is a possible D gene (6 bases). Germline values: CDR1 SQVTM, CDR2 ANQGSEA. The CDR3 has 12 amino acids. Trimming removed 4 bases from V and 8 bases from J, with 14 bases in between.

By share, this clonotype counts as medium-sized. The DNA of the CDR3 is TGTGCCAGCAGCTTAGGGGCAGGGCATCAGCCCCAGCATTTT. Protein sequence: CASSLGAGHQPQHF. This chain links TRBV7-2 with TRBJ1-5; TRBD1 might be the D (5 bases). Trimming left V 1 base short and J 5 bases short, with 9 bases between. CDR3 length: 14 residues. Germline values: CDR1 SGHTA, CDR2 FQGNSA.

Note on this clonotype: One end of the junction does not line up with germline, which may come from a read error. V and J are TRBV7-2 and TRBJ2-3; D possibly uses TRBD1 or TRBD2 (5 bases each). The CDR3 spans 15 residues. Germline CDR1 reads SGHTA; CDR2 reads FQGNSA. Here the CDR3 reads CASSLRGSSTGTQYF. The CDR3 region has the DNA TGTGCCAGCAGCTTAAGGGGTTCTAGCACAGGTACGCAGTATTTT.

A single count supports this clonotype. V usage is TRBV5-1 and J usage is TRBJ2-1; D not resolved. CDR3 size: 15 residues. Germline CDR1 and CDR2: SGHRS and YFSETQ. Deletions cut 4 bases from V and 4 bases from J, with 15 bases between. The CDR3 reads CASSPGLYEYNEQFF. CDR3 bases: TGCGCCAGCAGCCCCGGGCTCTACGAGTACAATGAGCAGTTCTTC.

This clonotype was observed a handful of times. For the CDR3, the DNA is TGTGCCAGCAGCTTAGGGTACGCGGGACAGCAGCATTTT. As protein: CASSLGYAGQQHF. V gene TRBV7-9 combines with J gene TRBJ1-5; TRBD1 aligns across 7 bases. Unmatched junction bases numbered 7, after V lost 1 base and J lost 13 bases. CDR1 is SEHNR and CDR2 is FQNEAQ in the germline V gene (reference sequence). The CDR3 runs 13 residues.

The chain couples TRBV4-1 to TRBJ2-1; D perhaps matches TRBD2 (5 bases). Germline V gives CDR1 MGHRA, CDR2 YSYEKL. This CDR3 has 11 residues. Deletions cut 4 bases from V and 12 bases from J, with 10 bases between. CDR3 sequence: CASSPGLVQFF. CDR3 DNA sequence: TGCGCCAGCAGCCCGGGGTTGGTGCAGTTCTTC.

The rearrangement joins TRBV5-1 to TRBJ2-1, with D unresolved. Trimming removed 0 bases at V and 9 bases at J, with 10 bases between. The germline V gene has CDR1 SGHRS and CDR2 YFSETQ. This CDR3 has 13 residues. CDR3 loop: CASSLGHRGEQFF. Written as DNA, the CDR3 is TGCGCCAGCAGCTTGGGACACAGAGGTGAGCAGTTCTTC.

This clonotype was counted a few times. The chain links TRBV12-3 or TRBV12-4 to TRBJ2-7, with D perhaps matching TRBD2 (6 bases). The CDR3 runs 13 residues. Trimming left V 3 bases short and J 3 bases short, with 9 bases between. The CDR3 loop reads CASSFGLIYEQYF. Written as DNA, the CDR3 is TGTGCCAGCAGTTTCGGACTAATCTACGAGCAGTACTTC.